This record looks at one T cell receptor beta chain sequence and its context. The data originate from a study of radiotherapy plus CTLA-4 blockade in lung cancer. The CDR3 has 18 amino acids. Trimming removed 0 bases from V and 7 bases from J; junction bases left unmatched: 9. Per germline, CDR1 SGHNT and CDR2 YYREEE (reference sequence). Produced via immunoSEQ multiplex PCR; TCRdb's table is partial and in-frame only. The sample has about 110,000 clones; roughly 84% are singletons. The J gene is TRBJ2-4, the V gene TRBV5-4; the match to TRBD2 covers 14 bases. This clonotype originated in a human donor with non-small cell lung cancer that progressed on radiotherapy plus ipilimumab. Some clones in this sample may be carry-over from other donors' samples. This sample comprised peripheral blood, obtained from a patient treated with radiotherapy plus ipilimumab. The CDR3 spells CASSLGGLAGGYPNIQYF. The CDR3 DNA is TGTGCCAGCAGCTTGGGCGGACTAGCGGGGGGCTATCCTAACATTCAGTACTTC. Using reference TRBV5-4 and TRBJ2-4 for the parts outside the CDR3, the full variable domain is ETGVTQSPTHLIKTRGQQVTLRCSSQSGHNTVSWYQQALGQGPQFIFQYYREEENGRGNFPPRFSGLQFPNYSSELNVNALELDDSALYLCASSLGGLAGGYPNIQYFGAGTRLSVL.